The subject of this entry is one TCR beta chain. Trimming cost V 1 base and J 8 bases, with 18 bases left between them. CDR1 MGHDK and CDR2 SYGVNS come from the germline V gene. The CDR3 spans 16 residues. This sample was included in a study of blood T cell repertoires in COVID-19. Using immunoSEQ multiplex PCR, the repertoire was profiled, and TCRdb retains in-frame clones only, with some absent. The sample has 270,000 or so clones, 86% seen once; the top ten hold approximately 2.4%. This TCR was recovered from a woman aged 18-29 years who had recovered from COVID-19. The rearrangement uses TRBV25-1 and TRBJ2-1, with a weak D call TRBD1 (6 bases). The sequenced sample consisted of PBMCs or T cells enriched from blood (not recorded which). CDR3 DNA sequence: TGTGCCAGCAGTGAATCGAGGCAGGGGACCCATTATGAGCAGTTCTTC. Encoded protein: CASSESRQGTHYEQFF.